What follows describes a single TCR beta chain. Its specificity is not known. Unique molecular identifiers were incorporated into the prepared TCRbeta library. A single record per CDR3 protein comes from TCRdb applying MiXCR to the PCR reads. The repertoire holds just over 200,000 distinct CDR3 sequences, with about 8.7% as singletons. This entry comes from a study of T-cell reconstitution after alpha-beta-depleted transplantation in children. Study results and limitations: Counts and diversity of T cells one year after transplant came mostly from newly produced T cells. Some patients owed their high day-60 TCRbeta diversity to surviving recipient T cells and thymic progenitors. About two months after transplant, alpha-beta T cells reportedly came from several hundred expanded graft clones.

CDR3 length: 16 residues. V lost 5 bases and J 2 bases, leaving 16 bases between the germline ends. The chain combines TRBV12-3 or TRBV12-4 with TRBJ2-1; D might be TRBD2 (7 bases). Specimen: PBMCs, mostly from graft donor cells, collected 360 days after TCRalphabeta/CD19-depleted stem cell transplant. This receptor was identified in a male patient between 2 and 15 years old who had a stem cell transplant for acute myeloid leukemia, so the T cells may come from the graft donor. In DNA form, the CDR3 reads TGTGCCAGCAGTCGGGGGCGGGGGAATACCTACAATGAGCAGTTCTTC. This sequence encodes CASSRGRGNTYNEQFF.